These 8 T cell receptor beta chains share one sample of origin, sequenced in a study of beta chain features in type 1 diabetes. Which antigens these TCRs recognize remains unknown. The study's findings and limits: TCRB CDR3s from Type 1 diabetes patients were moderately but significantly shorter in all four CD4+ subsets.

The isolated RNA, all of it, was reverse transcribed, so expressed TCRB transcripts were what got sequenced. Libraries were prepared by immunoSEQ multiplex PCR; TCRdb keeps only in-frame clonotypes and omits some of them. The sample yields 550,000 to 850,000 clones, around an eighth seen once. Sequenced: naive CD4+ T cells from blood. These receptors were taken from a man younger than 30 with type 1 diabetes.

This clone was detected only a few times. The chain couples TRBV6-6 to TRBJ1-1; 7 nucleotides agree with TRBD1. The germline gives CDR1 MNHNY, CDR2 SVGAGI (reference sequence). J was trimmed by 1 base and V by 5 bases; bases with no gene match: 4. The CDR3 is 14 amino acids. Written as DNA, the CDR3 is TGTGCCAGCAGTGTAAGACAGGGGAACACTGAAGCTTTCTTT. This gives the protein CASSVRQGNTEAFF.

The CDR3 region has the DNA TGTGCCTGGAGTGTACCGAGCCGGGCTCTCAATACGCAGTATTTT. This gives the protein CAWSVPSRALNTQYF. The chain employs TRBV30 and TRBJ2-3, with no clear D. The CDR3 totals 15 residues. Germline V gene sequence: CDR1 GTSNPN, CDR2 SVGIG (reference sequence). V shed 0 bases and J shed 7 bases, with 17 bases lying between them.

Only a few counts were recorded for this clone. The sample holds other DNA sequences that translate to the same CDR3. The rearrangement links TRBV30 to TRBJ1-3; D not resolved. The V gene lost 4 bases and the J gene lost 1 base, with 5 bases spanning the gap. The length of the CDR3 is 12 residues. Germline values: CDR1 GTSNPN, CDR2 SVGIG (reference sequence). The CDR3 spells CAWTPSGNTIYF. CDR3 in DNA: TGTGCCTGGACCCCTTCTGGAAACACCATATATTTT.

This clone was recorded a few times. The rearrangement uses TRBV18 and TRBJ2-5, with TRBD2 identical over 8 bases. The CDR3 is made up of 13 amino acids. From germline, CDR1 is KGHSH and CDR2 LQKENI. V dropped 3 bases and J dropped 5; count of bases not matched to a gene: 2. As DNA, the CDR3 is TGTGCCAGCTCACCTAGCGGGGCGGAGACCCAGTACTTC. Translated: CASSPSGAETQYF. The full variable domain, with the rest looked up from reference TRBV18 and TRBJ2-5, is NAGVMQNPRHLVRRRGQEARLRCSPMKGHSHVYWYRQLPEEGLKFMVYLQKENIIDESGMPKERFSAEFPKEGPSILRIQQVVRGDSAAYFCASSPSGAETQYFGPGTRLLVL.

The V and J genes are TRBV6-5 and TRBJ2-4; D may be TRBD2 (5 bases). Germline CDR1 reads MNHEY; CDR2 reads SVGAGI. The CDR3 contains 14 residues. Trimming stripped 6 bases from V and 7 bases from J, with 16 bases between. In nucleotides, the CDR3 is TGTGCCAGCAGCTCCCGAGCGGTGGGGAACATTCAGTACTTC. Protein sequence: CASSSRAVGNIQYF.

This clone was counted between two and nine times. The J gene is TRBJ2-3, the V gene TRBV20-1, with TRBD2 as a possible D gene (6 bases). V was shortened by 5 bases and J by 8 bases, with 11 bases between the two germline ends. Germline V lookup: CDR1 DFQATT, CDR2 SNEGSKA (reference sequence). The CDR3 sequence is 11 residues long. CDR3 nucleotides: TGCAGTGCTGGGGGGAGAGGTACGCAGTATTTT. Amino acids: CSAGGRGTQYF.

This clone was counted a few times. The junction and the germline gene differ at one end; a read error may be behind it. This chain joins TRBV9 and TRBJ1-1, with no clear D. CDR3 length: 15 residues. Looked up from germline, CDR1 is SGDLS and CDR2 is YYNGEE. The CDR3 spells CASTVGSAVGTEAFF. The DNA of the CDR3 is TGTGCCAGCACCGTAGGCTCGGCGGTTGGCACTGAAGCTTTCTTT.

The V call is TRBV5-6, the J call TRBJ1-2; D possibly corresponds to TRBD1 (5 bases). The CDR3 sequence is 16 residues long. V was cut by 2 bases and J by 3 bases, with 17 bases left in between. In germline, CDR1 is SGHDT, CDR2 YYEEEE. For the CDR3, the DNA is TGTGCCAGCAGCTTCCCGACAGTCCAGGGAGACTATGGCTACACCTTC. Its protein product is CASSFPTVQGDYGYTF.